The 6 T cell receptor beta chains below all came from one sample that was sequenced in a study of T cells in Graves' hyperthyroidism and ophthalmopathy. Using RNA transcripts as the source, TCR beta CDR3 regions were amplified. With the HTBI primer set, the TCR CDR3 went through a first round of RT-PCR. MiXCR, run by TCRdb on the multiplex PCR reads, gives a single entry per CDR3 protein. The sample comprises 35,000 or so distinct CDR3 sequences, 50% to 55% of which are singletons, and 17% rests with the top ten. The specimen sequenced was blood. The receptors here all came from a man aged 40-49 years with Graves' ophthalmopathy.

By frequency in the sample, this clonotype is medium-sized. The chain employs TRBV15 and TRBJ2-6; no firm D call. Trimming stripped 0 bases from V and 0 bases from J, with 3 bases between. CDR1 is LNHNV and CDR2 is YYDKDF in the germline V gene (reference sequence). The CDR3 length is 15 residues. The CDR3 region is CATSRERSGANVLTF. In DNA, the CDR3 is TGTGCCACCAGCAGAGAGCGCTCTGGGGCCAACGTCCTGACTTTC.

Note on this clonotype: Here the CDR3 omits its conserved ending phenylalanine or tryptophan, so a read error is the likely source. The rearrangement joins TRBV20-1 to TRBJ1-5; D is unclear. CDR1 is DFQATT, CDR2 SNEGSKA, per germline (reference sequence). Trimming stripped 4 bases from V and 3 bases from J, with 16 bases between. CDR3 length: 15 amino acids. The CDR3 DNA reads TGCAGTGCTAAAGCTATAGAGGTCGACAATCAGCCCCAGCATTCT. Translation: CSAKAIEVDNQPQHS.

As to this clonotype: A much larger clone sits a single nucleotide away, making a read error possible. This chain joins TRBV7-3 and TRBJ2-2, with D possibly TRBD2 on 6 matching bases. The CDR3 totals 16 residues. Germline assignment: CDR1 SGHTA and CDR2 FQGTGA. The CDR3 protein is CASSYPDPLNTGGLFF. The CDR3 DNA sequence: TGTGCCAGCAGCTACCCCGACCCCCTGAACACCGGGGGGCTGTTTTTT.

The J gene is TRBJ1-6, the V gene TRBV2, with D tentatively TRBD1 (5 bases). Germline CDR1 SNHLY, CDR2 FYNNEI. The ends were cut back, 2 bases at V and 0 bases at J, with 11 bases in the middle. The CDR3 contains 17 residues. DNA of the CDR3: TGTGCCAGCAGTGAACAGGGCACGAGCTCCTATAATTCACCCCTCCACTTT. Translation: CASSEQGTSSYNSPLHF.

Many counts were recorded for this clonotype. The chain employs TRBV12-3 or TRBV12-4 and TRBJ1-3; possible D gene TRBD1, 6 bases. The V end lost 5 bases, the J end lost 3 bases, and 17 bases lay between the germline ends. This CDR3 region has 16 residues. The DNA of the CDR3 is TGTGCCAGCAGTCCCCAGGACAGCTATCGTGGAAACACCATATATTTT. Its translation is CASSPQDSYRGNTIYF.

The chain carries TRBV10-3 and TRBJ2-2; TRBD2 aligns across 8 bases. CDR3 length: 18 residues. CDR1 and CDR2 (germline): ENHRY, SYGVKD. V lost 6 bases and J lost 4; bases outside the gene matches: 16. The CDR3 spells CAISRTSGARGGTGELFF. CDR3 nucleotide sequence: TGTGCCATCAGCCGAACCTCGGGGGCCCGGGGGGGCACCGGGGAGCTGTTTTTT.